This TCR beta chain is from a study of cytomegalovirus exposure and HLA in healthy donors. Study outcomes and limitations: Later on, an analysis tied 18,000 or so TCR beta sequences to HLA alleles at 0.05 false discovery rate. Further analysis was carried out later, and it showed several of the most significant clusters appearing linked to common viral pathogens.

The CDR3 has 16 amino acids. After removal of 5 bases from V and 6 bases from J, the junction contained 11 bases not matched to a gene. Germline V gene data show CDR1 as SGHAT and CDR2 as FQNNGV. In the case of this clone: The antigen remains undetermined.

The PCR employed 60 Vbeta primers together with 13 Jbeta primers. TCRdb's table, derived via immunoSEQ multiplex PCR, lists solely in-frame clones and lacks some. The sample lists around 92,000 clones, 81% occurring once. The TCR originated in a girl aged 2-9 years in good health and CMV-seropositive. Sequenced sample: PBMCs. The chain carries TRBV11-2 and TRBJ1-2; 11 bases are a match to TRBD1. CDR3 sequence (DNA): TGTGCCAGCAGCACGACTTCGTGGGGACAGGGGGATGGCTACACCTTC. This gives the protein CASSTTSWGQGDGYTF.